These 12 T cell receptor beta chains came from one sample sequenced in a study of shared clonotypes between healthy human individuals. Profiling relied on immunoSEQ multiplex PCR, and the TCRdb table lists in-frame clones only, not all of them. The sample lists 2 million to 3 million clones; 80% to 95% were seen once. Sample: naive CD4+ T cells from PBMCs. Subset meaning: CD45RA+ positively selected. Receptor source: a young man in good health. Some clones in this sample may be carry-over from other donors' samples.

The CDR3 protein is CASSLTTASGSPYNEQFF. The CDR3 nucleotides read TGCGCCAGCAGCTTGACCACGGCTAGCGGGAGCCCCTACAATGAGCAGTTCTTC. This chain uses TRBV5-1 with TRBJ2-1, with TRBD2 matching 10 bases. The germline V gene has CDR1 SGHRS and CDR2 YFSETQ. The CDR3 runs 18 residues. Unmatched junction bases numbered 9, after V lost 1 base and J lost 2 bases.

The chain recombines TRBV2 with TRBJ2-7; a possible D gene is TRBD2 (5 bases). CDR3 length: 13 amino acids. Germline V gene sequence: CDR1 SNHLY, CDR2 FYNNEI. Trimming stripped 6 bases from V and 5 bases from J, with 14 bases between. The CDR3 spells CASSQGWGDEQYF. DNA for the CDR3: TGTGCCAGCAGCCAAGGGTGGGGAGACGAGCAGTACTTC.

The chain recombines TRBV6-6 with TRBJ1-2; 8 nucleotides line up with TRBD1. This CDR3 has 15 amino acids. The V gene's germline CDR1 is MNHNY and CDR2 SVGAGI (reference sequence). Trimming cost V 4 bases and J 8 bases; bases outside gene matches: 12. Here the CDR3 reads CASSSTTEWTGGYTF. The DNA for the CDR3 is TGTGCCAGCAGTTCGACCACTGAATGGACAGGGGGCTACACCTTC.

This clone was seen once. The CDR3 sequence: CASSVLSGLSTDTQYF. CDR3 in DNA: TGTGCCAGCAGCGTATTGTCAGGGCTTAGCACAGATACGCAGTATTTT. The chain uses TRBV9 and TRBJ2-3; TRBD1 is a possible D gene (5 bases). V dropped 1 base and J dropped 0 bases, with 12 bases sitting between them. The V gene's germline CDR1 is SGDLS and CDR2 YYNGEE. The CDR3 is made up of 16 amino acids.

V is TRBV2 and J is TRBJ2-7, with D possibly TRBD1 on 6 matching bases. CDR3 size: 14 residues. Germline loops: CDR1 SNHLY, CDR2 FYNNEI. V was clipped by 6 bases and J by 1 base, with 13 bases between them. The CDR3 bases are TGTGCCAGCAGATCACAGGGTATGTCCTACGAGCAGTACTTC. Translating gives CASRSQGMSYEQYF.

This sequence joins TRBV6-5 and TRBJ2-3; maybe TRBD1 (6 bases). The CDR3 contains 16 residues. Germline V gene sequence: CDR1 MNHEY, CDR2 SVGAGI. The V and J ends lost 4 bases and 4 bases respectively, with 18 bases between them. CDR3 region: CASSWSGTPNSDTQYF. The CDR3 coding sequence is TGTGCCAGCAGTTGGTCCGGGACACCTAATTCAGATACGCAGTATTTT.

This rearrangement joins TRBV5-4 to TRBJ2-7; D is perhaps TRBD1 or TRBD2 (6 bases each). V was trimmed by 5 bases and J by 6 bases, leaving 27 bases between them. Germline CDR1 SGHNT, CDR2 YYREEE (reference sequence). This CDR3 contains 17 residues. CDR3 amino acids: CASSQDSIAGRTSEQYF. The CDR3 DNA is TGTGCCAGCAGTCAGGACAGTATCGCCGGGAGAACCTCCGAGCAGTACTTC.

Points on this clone: At the DNA level, this CDR3 is encoded by other sequences in the same sample as well. The chain links TRBV18 to TRBJ2-5; D not certain. This CDR3 is built from 13 residues. Trimming cost V 3 bases and J 1 base, with 6 bases left between them. The germline CDR1 and CDR2 sequences are KGHSH and LQKENI. The chain's CDR3 is CASSPLAQETQYF. DNA for the CDR3: TGTGCCAGCTCACCTCTGGCCCAAGAGACCCAGTACTTC.

Notes on this clone: Other DNA sequences in the same sample also yield this CDR3. The chain employs TRBV2 and TRBJ1-5, with 7 bases matching TRBD1. Germline V gene data show CDR1 as SNHLY and CDR2 as FYNNEI. V shed 5 bases, J shed 7 bases, and the junction held 5 bases outside the gene matches. The CDR3 runs to 13 residues. The chain's CDR3 is CASSRQGEQPQHF. DNA of the CDR3: TGTGCCAGCAGTCGACAGGGTGAGCAGCCCCAGCATTTT.

The DNA for the CDR3 is TGTGCCAGCAGCTTTTATCCTGGGACCCAGTACTTC. Translated, it gives CASSFYPGTQYF. V gene TRBV7-9 combines with J gene TRBJ2-5; no reliable D call. The CDR3 has 12 residues. CDR1 and CDR2 (germline): SEHNR, FQNEAQ (reference sequence). V gave up 3 bases and J gave up 7 bases, with 9 bases separating them.

The chain uses TRBV19 and TRBJ1-2, with D unresolved. Trimming left V 3 bases short and J 4 bases short, with 15 bases between. The CDR3 covers 15 residues. Germline V gene lookup returns CDR1 LNHDA and CDR2 SQIVND (reference sequence). As DNA, the CDR3 is TGTGCCAGTAGTATCCCGTCGGGCAGCGGCTATGGCTACACCTTC. Amino acids: CASSIPSGSGYGYTF.

V is TRBV7-2 and J is TRBJ1-6, with unresolved D. This CDR3 has 14 amino acids. Trimming stripped 5 bases from V and 3 bases from J, with 8 bases between. CDR1 and CDR2 from the germline V gene are SGHTA and FQGNSA. The CDR3 reads CASSPLDYNSPLHF. DNA for the CDR3: TGTGCCAGCAGCCCCTTGGACTATAATTCACCCCTCCACTTT.